These 13 T cell receptor beta chains originate from one sample sequenced in a study of early T cells in non-severe SARS-CoV-2 infection. One entry per CDR3 protein results from TCRdb running MiXCR on the 5' RACE reads. This repertoire shows around 99,000 distinct CDR3 sequences, roughly 15% found once; its top ten account for roughly 4.7%. The source material was whole blood, sampled at baseline. Receptors were obtained from an adult who was a healthcare worker with PCR-confirmed SARS-CoV-2 infection or an uninfected control (not recorded which).

J is TRBJ2-4 and V is TRBV11-2; tentative D call: TRBD2 (5 bases). CDR1 SGHAT and CDR2 FQNNGV come from the germline V gene. The V end lost 3 bases, the J end lost 3 bases, and 6 bases lay between the germline ends. This CDR3 spans 13 amino acids. Here the CDR3 reads CASSLGVKNIQYF. CDR3 DNA sequence: TGTGCCAGCAGCTTGGGAGTCAAAAACATTCAGTACTTC.

This clonotype turned up a few times. This chain links TRBV20-1 with TRBJ1-5, with 7 bases fitting TRBD1. The CDR3 totals 14 residues. Germline V lookup: CDR1 DFQATT, CDR2 SNEGSKA (reference sequence). V trimming: 3 bases; J trimming: 10 bases; junction bases outside the gene matches: 12. The CDR3 DNA follows: TGCAGTGCTAGCCCTCCCAGGGGGGAAACTCCCCAGCATTTT. Amino acid sequence: CSASPPRGETPQHF.

This clonotype came up a few times. The chain combines TRBV28 with TRBJ2-2; TRBD2 matches at 9 bases. Germline V lookup: CDR1 MDHEN, CDR2 SYDVKM. V gave up 9 bases and J gave up 6 bases; unmatched junction bases: 2. This CDR3 region has 12 residues. CDR3 coding DNA: TGTGCCAGTGGACTAGCGCCCGGGGAGCTGTTTTTT. It yields the protein CASGLAPGELFF.

This clonotype was detected many times. This sequence joins TRBV12-3 or TRBV12-4 and TRBJ2-2; 10 nucleotides match TRBD1. V lost 3 bases, J lost 4 bases, and 2 bases stayed unmatched. The CDR3 loop spans 15 amino acids. The CDR3 region is CASSFWTGGTGELFF. The CDR3 nucleotides are TGTGCCAGCAGTTTCTGGACAGGGGGCACCGGGGAGCTGTTTTTT.

This sequence joins TRBV11-2 and TRBJ2-1, with TRBD1 matching over 9 bases. This CDR3 region has 17 residues. Germline V lookup: CDR1 SGHAT, CDR2 FQNNGV. V dropped 4 bases and J dropped 6; count of bases not matched to a gene: 13. The CDR3 sequence: CASSSQRDRGVGNEQFF. CDR3 nucleotides: TGTGCCAGCAGCTCCCAAAGAGACAGGGGGGTGGGCAATGAGCAGTTCTTC.

The table lists this clonotype with a few counts. The rearrangement joins TRBV6-1 to TRBJ2-5, with D maybe TRBD2 (5 bases). CDR1 is MNHNS and CDR2 is SASEGT in the germline V gene. V was trimmed by 6 bases and J by 6 bases, leaving 20 bases between them. The CDR3 is 15 amino acids. The CDR3 DNA follows: TGTGCCAGCAGATTATTCAGGCTATCGGGGAAGACCCAGTACTTC. It is translated as CASRLFRLSGKTQYF.

In its sample, this clonotype was seen many times. Here the CDR3 DNA reads TGTGCCAGCAGCACGGCGTTAAATACAGAATCCAGCTCCTACGAGCAGTACTTC. Its protein product is CASSTALNTESSSYEQYF. The chain uses TRBV21-1 and TRBJ2-7. TRBV21-1 is given as a pseudogene. The CDR3 is made up of 18 amino acids.

CDR3: CASSIYGGREETQYF. The CDR3 DNA is TGTGCCAGTAGTATATATGGCGGGAGGGAAGAGACCCAGTACTTC. The gene calls are TRBV19 and TRBJ2-5; TRBD2 aligns across 9 bases. The CDR3 has 15 residues. Per the germline V gene, CDR1 is LNHDA and CDR2 is SQIVND (reference sequence). The V segment lost 2 bases and the J segment 3 bases; nucleotides outside the gene matches: 4.

This clonotype appeared many times. The chain links TRBV12-3 or TRBV12-4 to TRBJ1-1; 8 bases map to TRBD1. Trimming at V came to 2 bases and at J to 4 bases, leaving 6 bases not matched to a gene. The CDR3 has 15 amino acids. The CDR3 region has the DNA TGTGCCAGCAGTTTAAAGGCAGGGGGCGTCACTGAAGCTTTCTTT. Translated, it gives CASSLKAGGVTEAFF.

V gene TRBV7-9 combines with J gene TRBJ2-7, with 10 nucleotides matching TRBD2. Germline V gives CDR1 SEHNR, CDR2 FQNEAQ (reference sequence). V dropped 5 bases and J dropped 5; count of bases not matched to a gene: 12. This CDR3 comprises 16 residues. CDR3 loop: CASSRTSGVLGDEQYF. The DNA for the CDR3 is TGTGCCAGCAGCCGCACTAGCGGGGTGTTAGGCGACGAGCAGTACTTC.

This clonotype showed up just a few times. The chain uses TRBV20-1 and TRBJ2-7; 8 bases are shared with TRBD1. Per the germline V gene, CDR1 is DFQATT and CDR2 is SNEGSKA (reference sequence). The junction had 12 bases not matched to a gene; V was cut back by 5 bases and J by 6 bases. The CDR3 has 14 residues. The CDR3 region has the DNA TGCAGTGCTGGACTCCGGGACAGGCATGGCGAGCAGTACTTC. It specifies CSAGLRDRHGEQYF.

This clonotype was recorded a few times. The V call is TRBV20-1, the J call TRBJ2-4; 9 bases are a match to TRBD1. Germline values: CDR1 DFQATT, CDR2 SNEGSKA (reference sequence). The CDR3 extends over 14 amino acids. The trim removed 5 bases at V and 4 bases at J, leaving 6 bases unmatched. The CDR3 loop is CSARGQGSKNIQYF. The CDR3 DNA follows: TGCAGTGCTCGGGGACAGGGTTCGAAAAACATTCAGTACTTC.

This clonotype was counted between two and nine times. This chain links TRBV24-1 with TRBJ2-1; D gene unclear. V lost 6 bases, J lost 9 bases, and 8 bases lay in between. CDR1 is KGHDR and CDR2 is SFDVKD in the germline V gene. The CDR3 contains 11 residues. The CDR3 DNA sequence: TGTGCCACCAGTTGGGTTACTGAGCAGTTCTTC. It is translated as CATSWVTEQFF.